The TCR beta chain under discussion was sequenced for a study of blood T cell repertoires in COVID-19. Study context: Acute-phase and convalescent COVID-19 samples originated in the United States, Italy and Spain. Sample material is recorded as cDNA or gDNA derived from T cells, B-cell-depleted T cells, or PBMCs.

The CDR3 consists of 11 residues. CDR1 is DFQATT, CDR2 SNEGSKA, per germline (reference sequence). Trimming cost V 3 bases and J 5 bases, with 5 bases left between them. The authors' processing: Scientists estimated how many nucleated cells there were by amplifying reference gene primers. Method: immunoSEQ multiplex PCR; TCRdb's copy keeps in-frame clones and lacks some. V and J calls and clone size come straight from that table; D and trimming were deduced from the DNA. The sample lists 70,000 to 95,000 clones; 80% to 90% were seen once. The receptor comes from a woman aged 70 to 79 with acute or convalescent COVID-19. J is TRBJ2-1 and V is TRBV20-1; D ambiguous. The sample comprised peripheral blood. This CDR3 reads CSASKNNEQFF. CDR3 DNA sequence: TGCAGTGCTAGCAAAAACAATGAGCAGTTCTTC.